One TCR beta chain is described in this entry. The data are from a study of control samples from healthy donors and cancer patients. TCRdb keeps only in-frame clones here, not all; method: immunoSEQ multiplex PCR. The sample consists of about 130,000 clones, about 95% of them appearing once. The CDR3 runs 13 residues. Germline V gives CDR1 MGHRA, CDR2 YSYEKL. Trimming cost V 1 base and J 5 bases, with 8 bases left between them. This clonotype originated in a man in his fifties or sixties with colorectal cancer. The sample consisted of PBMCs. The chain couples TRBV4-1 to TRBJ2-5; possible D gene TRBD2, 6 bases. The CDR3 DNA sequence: TGCGCCAGCAGCCAAGGGCGGGGCGAGACCCAGTACTTC. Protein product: CASSQGRGETQYF.